Listed here are 27 T cell receptor beta chains from one sample, sequenced in a study of T cell responses to AZD1222 COVID-19 vaccine. The method was immunoSEQ multiplex PCR; TCRdb's version includes in-frame clones alone and lacks a portion of them. The sample holds roughly 140,000 clones, 85% to 90% seen once. Material: peripheral blood, obtained on day 0 of AZD1222 vaccination. Receptors were obtained from an adult in good health.

CDR3 amino acids: CAWRGTANEKLFF. As DNA, the CDR3 is TGTGCCTGGAGAGGGACAGCTAATGAAAAACTGTTTTTT. The chain links TRBV30 to TRBJ1-4; 7 positions agree with TRBD1. The CDR3 is 13 amino acids. The J segment lost 3 bases and the V segment lost 3 bases, leaving 1 base of the junction unmatched. CDR1 GTSNPN and CDR2 SVGIG come from the germline V gene (reference sequence).

The chain employs TRBV5-1 and TRBJ1-2; 11 bases line up with TRBD1. Germline-derived CDR1 and CDR2 are SGHRS and YFSETQ. Trimming at V came to 7 bases and at J to 8 bases, leaving 7 bases not matched to a gene. The CDR3 spans 13 residues. CDR3 DNA: TGCGCCAGCGGCGGACAGGGGGCACAAGGCTACACCTTC. Protein: CASGGQGAQGYTF.

The rearrangement joins TRBV18 to TRBJ1-3; D is unclear. Between the trimmed V and J ends, which lost 6 bases and 4 bases, there was a span of 16 bases. The CDR3 runs to 15 residues. From germline, CDR1 is KGHSH and CDR2 LQKENI. The CDR3 nucleotides read TGTGCCAGCTCTAGGACCTCAGCGGGAGGAAACACCATATATTTT. Residues: CASSRTSAGGNTIYF.

The V gene is TRBV3-1 (or the pseudogene TRBV3-2), the J gene TRBJ2-1; possible D gene TRBD2, 6 bases. Germline loops: CDR1 LGHDT, CDR2 YNNKEL (reference sequence). Trimming shortened V by 1 base and J by 7 bases, and 14 bases separated the two germline ends. The CDR3 contains 15 residues. The CDR3 nucleotides are TGTGCCAGCAGCCAAGTTCTCCGGAGGGAGAATGAGCAGTTCTTC. Its translation is CASSQVLRRENEQFF.

J is TRBJ2-1 and V is TRBV4-1, with TRBD2 identical over 9 bases. The V gene end was trimmed by 0 bases and the J gene end by 3 bases; junction bases not matched to a gene: 6. Germline-derived CDR1 and CDR2 are MGHRA and YSYEKL. This CDR3 spans 17 amino acids. The CDR3 here is CASSQDETSGYYNEQFF. The CDR3 region has the DNA TGCGCCAGCAGCCAAGACGAGACTAGCGGATACTACAATGAGCAGTTCTTC.

This clone came up a few times. This chain connects TRBV10-3 to TRBJ1-5; 10 bases are a match to TRBD1. In germline, CDR1 is ENHRY, CDR2 SYGVKD. The CDR3 contains 15 residues. V dropped 4 bases and J dropped 6; count of bases not matched to a gene: 6. The DNA of the CDR3 is TGTGCCATCAGTGCGGGGACAGGGGAAGGTCAGCCCCAGCATTTT. This encodes CAISAGTGEGQPQHF.

V is TRBV9 and J is TRBJ2-4; 7 nucleotides agree with TRBD1. The CDR3 extends over 15 amino acids. Trimming cost V 4 bases and J 6 bases; bases outside gene matches: 10. The germline CDR1 and CDR2 sequences are SGDLS and YYNGEE. The CDR3 DNA reads as TGTGCCAGCAGCCGATACGGGACAGTTGGAAACATTCAGTACTTC. This encodes CASSRYGTVGNIQYF.

This chain connects TRBV4-1 to TRBJ1-1; D may be TRBD1 (6 bases). Germline CDR1 MGHRA, CDR2 YSYEKL. The CDR3 spans 14 residues. V was trimmed by 8 bases and J by 2 bases, leaving 15 bases between them. The CDR3 sequence is CASGVQGGNTEAFF. The DNA of the CDR3 is TGCGCCAGCGGGGTACAGGGTGGCAACACTGAAGCTTTCTTT.

The rearrangement uses TRBV25-1 and TRBJ1-2; tentatively, D is TRBD1 (5 bases). The V gene lost 2 bases and the J gene lost 3 bases, with 10 bases spanning the gap. Germline values: CDR1 MGHDK, CDR2 SYGVNS. The CDR3 spans 14 residues. The CDR3 DNA reads TGTGCCAGCAGTGAAGCAGGGTCCCACTATGGCTACACCTTC. It is translated as CASSEAGSHYGYTF.

The chain recombines TRBV7-8 with TRBJ1-5; a possible D gene is TRBD1 (6 bases). V was cut by 0 bases and J by 4 bases, with 10 bases left in between. Germline values: CDR1 SGHVS, CDR2 FQNEAQ. This CDR3 spans 15 amino acids. This chain's CDR3 is CASSLAGQANQPQHF. The CDR3 bases are TGTGCCAGCAGCTTAGCGGGACAAGCTAATCAGCCCCAGCATTTT.

The rearrangement links TRBV7-2 to TRBJ1-4, with D possibly being TRBD1 (5 bases). The CDR3 has 16 residues. Germline V gene sequence: CDR1 SGHTA, CDR2 FQGNSA. Deletions cut 5 bases from V and 8 bases from J, with 21 bases between. The CDR3: CASSPGMGRGVEKLFF. The CDR3 DNA sequence: TGTGCCAGCAGCCCTGGGATGGGACGGGGCGTAGAAAAACTGTTTTTT. The full variable domain, with the rest looked up from reference TRBV7-2 and TRBJ1-4, is GAGVSQSPSNKVTEKGKDVELRCDPISGHTALYWYRQSLGQGLEFLIYFQGNSAPDKSGLPSDRFSAERTGGSVSTLTIQRTQQEDSAVYLCASSPGMGRGVEKLFFGSGTQLSVL.

The chain carries TRBV27 and TRBJ2-3, with 8 bases that match TRBD1. V lost 9 bases to trimming and J lost 3 bases; unmatched junction nucleotides: 11. From germline, CDR1 is MNHEY and CDR2 SMNVEV (reference sequence). The CDR3 length is 15 residues. The CDR3 is CASSIRQGLTDTQYF. The CDR3, as DNA: TGTGCCAGTTCGATCAGACAGGGGTTAACAGATACGCAGTATTTT.

The chain recombines TRBV7-9 with TRBJ1-1, with 8 nucleotides matching TRBD1. This CDR3 is built from 16 residues. The germline gives CDR1 SEHNR, CDR2 FQNEAQ (reference sequence). Losses at the gene ends were 1 base for V and 5 bases for J; bases not matched to a gene: 9. CDR3 loop: CASSLGSGTGRTEAFF. As DNA, the CDR3 is TGTGCCAGCAGCTTAGGATCCGGGACAGGTCGGACTGAAGCTTTCTTT.

The genes are TRBV19 and TRBJ2-3; either TRBD1 or TRBD2 may fit D (5 bases each). The V and J ends lost 5 bases and 3 bases respectively, with 12 bases between them. The CDR3 totals 14 residues. CDR1 and CDR2 from the germline V gene are LNHDA and SQIVND (reference sequence). DNA for the CDR3: TGTGCCAGTAGTGCCCCCTGGGGGACAGATACGCAGTATTTT. Encoded protein: CASSAPWGTDTQYF.

A remark on this clone: The sample contains more than one DNA sequence encoding this CDR3. The V call is TRBV30, the J call TRBJ2-7; D is unresolved. With 0 bases removed from V and 0 bases from J, the gap between germline ends came to 0 bases. Germline lookup yields CDR1 GTSNPN and CDR2 SVGIG (reference sequence). The CDR3 contains 11 residues. The CDR3 nucleotides are TGTGCCTGGAGTGTCTCCTACGAGCAGTACTTC. This translates into CAWSVSYEQYF.

This chain joins TRBV27 and TRBJ1-2; D is possibly TRBD1 (5 bases). The CDR3 sequence is 12 residues long. V was trimmed by 5 bases and J by 7 bases, leaving 11 bases between them. Germline V CDR1 and CDR2: MNHEY, SMNVEV (reference sequence). CDR3 residues: CASSPGASGYTF. The CDR3 nucleotides read TGTGCCAGCAGTCCCGGGGCGAGTGGCTACACCTTC.

V usage is TRBV6-5 and J usage is TRBJ2-3, with TRBD1 as a possible D gene (6 bases). Germline CDR1 reads MNHEY; CDR2 reads SVGAGI. There are 13 residues in the CDR3. The V and J ends lost 8 bases and 1 base respectively, with 10 bases between them. The CDR3 nucleotides read TGTGCCAGCGGGGGACACCGCACAGATACGCAGTATTTT. Translated: CASGGHRTDTQYF.

The rearrangement uses TRBV2 and TRBJ1-5; 10 nucleotides agree with TRBD1. Germline assignment: CDR1 SNHLY and CDR2 FYNNEI. The CDR3 covers 17 residues. With 2 bases clipped from V and 7 bases from J, the junction kept 11 bases outside the gene matches. The CDR3, as DNA: TGTGCCAGCAGTGAATCACGATGGGACAGGGGACGCCAGCCCCAGCATTTT. Translated: CASSESRWDRGRQPQHF. The whole variable domain, filled in from reference TRBV2 and TRBJ1-5, reads EPEVTQTPSHQVTQMGQEVILRCVPISNHLYFYWYRQILGQKVEFLVSFYNNEISEKSEIFDDQFSVERPDGSNFTLKIRSTKLEDSAMYFCASSESRWDRGRQPQHFGDGTRLSIL.

The chain uses TRBV6-5 and TRBJ1-1; possibly TRBD1 for D (6 bases). The CDR3 is 14 amino acids. V shed 7 bases and J shed 0 bases, with 12 bases lying between them. Germline lookup yields CDR1 MNHEY and CDR2 SVGAGI. The CDR3 DNA sequence: TGTGCCAGCACCCGGGACATCATGAACACTGAAGCTTTCTTT. Encoded protein: CASTRDIMNTEAFF.

The chain uses TRBV3-1 (or the pseudogene TRBV3-2) and TRBJ1-4; unclear D gene. This CDR3 has 13 residues. CDR1 and CDR2 (germline): LGHDT, YNNKEL (reference sequence). Trimming removed 2 bases at V and 6 bases at J, with 7 bases between. This CDR3 is CASSQRTYEKLFF. The CDR3, as DNA: TGTGCCAGCAGCCAAAGGACCTATGAAAAACTGTTTTTT.

V gene TRBV28 combines with J gene TRBJ2-7; 7 bases are shared with TRBD1. There are 14 residues in the CDR3. CDR1 and CDR2 from the germline V gene are MDHEN and SYDVKM. J was trimmed by 6 bases and V by 6 bases; bases with no gene match: 11. The CDR3 is CASSPDRASSEQYF. CDR3 DNA: TGTGCCAGCAGCCCAGACAGGGCGTCATCCGAGCAGTACTTC. The full variable domain, its missing parts supplied by reference TRBV28 and TRBJ2-7, is DVKVTQSSRYLVKRTGEKVFLECVQDMDHENMFWYRQDPGLGLRLIYFSYDVKMKEKGDIPEGYSVSREKKERFSLILESASTNQTSMYLCASSPDRASSEQYFGPGTRLTVT.

The rearrangement links TRBV5-1 to TRBJ1-6; 8 nucleotides align to TRBD1. The J segment lost 10 bases and the V segment lost 0 bases, leaving 6 bases of the junction unmatched. The CDR3 runs 15 residues. CDR1 is SGHRS and CDR2 is YFSETQ in the germline V gene. Written as DNA, the CDR3 is TGCGCCAGCAGCTTGGTCGGACAGGGCAGCTCACCCCTCCACTTT. The encoded protein is CASSLVGQGSSPLHF.

This clone was picked up a small number of times. The chain recombines TRBV3-1 (or the pseudogene TRBV3-2) with TRBJ1-6; D ambiguous. This CDR3 region has 15 residues. The V gene's germline CDR1 is LGHDT and CDR2 YNNKEL (reference sequence). The V and J ends lost 4 bases and 7 bases respectively, with 14 bases between them. This chain's CDR3 is CASSPKRRTNSPLHF. The CDR3 coding sequence is TGTGCCAGCAGCCCAAAGAGGAGGACCAATTCACCCCTCCACTTT.

The chain joins TRBV5-8 to TRBJ2-7; 8 bases are shared with TRBD1. Germline CDR1 reads SGHTS; CDR2 reads YDEGEE. The junction had 10 bases not matched to a gene; V was cut back by 9 bases and J by 2 bases. This CDR3 is 14 amino acids long. For the CDR3, the DNA is TGTGCCACTCCGGGACAGGAGGCGGCCTACGAGCAGTACTTC. The encoded protein is CATPGQEAAYEQYF.

The V call is TRBV10-3, the J call TRBJ2-1; 7 bases map to TRBD2. V trimming: 4 bases; J trimming: 0 bases; junction bases outside the gene matches: 6. The CDR3 contains 16 residues. The germline V gene has CDR1 ENHRY and CDR2 SYGVKD. CDR3 amino acids: CAISVLAEASYNEQFF. The CDR3 DNA sequence: TGTGCCATCAGTGTCCTAGCGGAGGCCTCCTACAATGAGCAGTTCTTC.

This clone has just one count. The chain employs TRBV21-1 and TRBJ1-4. TRBV21-1 is designated a pseudogene. The CDR3 has 18 amino acids. For the CDR3, the DNA is TGTGCCAGTCCTACCCGGGGGGGACTCCAAGCAACTAATGAAAAACTGTTTTTT. It yields the protein CASPTRGGLQATNEKLFF.

The chain employs TRBV19 and TRBJ2-7, with 8 bases fitting TRBD2. Germline CDR1 and CDR2: LNHDA and SQIVND (reference sequence). J gave up 3 bases and V 2 bases, and 0 bases lay outside the gene matches. The CDR3 contains 13 residues. The CDR3 nucleotides read TGTGCCAGTAGTATAACTAGCGGCTACGAGCAGTACTTC. This translates into CASSITSGYEQYF.